Each of the 20 T cell receptor beta chains below was sequenced from the same sample in a study of blood T cell repertoires in COVID-19. The table came from immunoSEQ multiplex PCR; TCRdb's copy has only in-frame clones and leaves some out. The sample shows under 130,000 clones, roughly 81% of them seen only once. Sequencing input: peripheral blood. Every receptor here comes from a woman in her seventies with acute or convalescent COVID-19.

This CDR3 is CASSPLVVRTGELFF. The DNA for the CDR3 is TGTGCCAGCAGCCCACTAGTAGTTCGTACCGGGGAGCTGTTTTTT. This chain joins TRBV14 and TRBJ2-2; TRBD2 might be the D (5 bases). Germline CDR1 is SGHDN and CDR2 is FVKESK. The CDR3 totals 15 residues. Trimming cost V 4 bases and J 5 bases, with 14 bases left between them.

The chain carries TRBV11-2 and TRBJ1-3, with D possibly being TRBD1 (5 bases). V shed 1 base and J shed 7 bases, with 14 bases lying between them. CDR1 SGHAT and CDR2 FQNNGV come from the germline V gene. The CDR3 has 15 residues. CDR3 DNA sequence: TGTGCCAGCAGCTTAGTCTCAGGGCGCGGCAACACCATATATTTT. This gives the protein CASSLVSGRGNTIYF.

The chain joins TRBV5-1 to TRBJ1-1; 7 positions match TRBD1. This CDR3 comprises 14 residues. Germline lookup yields CDR1 SGHRS and CDR2 YFSETQ. Trimming took 4 bases from V and 10 from J; bases not matched to a gene: 13. The CDR3 spells CASSPQGGSGIAFF. The CDR3 DNA follows: TGCGCCAGCAGCCCCCAGGGGGGATCTGGTATAGCTTTCTTT.

Here the CDR3 DNA reads TGTGCCAGTAAAACAGGGGGCTACACTGAAGCTTTCTTT. Residues: CASKTGGYTEAFF. The rearrangement joins TRBV19 to TRBJ1-1; 9 bases line up with TRBD1. J gave up 3 bases and V 7 bases, and 3 bases lay outside the gene matches. Germline V gene lookup returns CDR1 LNHDA and CDR2 SQIVND (reference sequence). This CDR3 comprises 13 residues.

CDR3 residues: CASSQGDRLNQPQHF. The CDR3 DNA is TGCGCCAGCAGCCAAGGGGACAGGCTCAATCAGCCCCAGCATTTT. This sequence joins TRBV4-1 and TRBJ1-5, with TRBD1 identical over 8 bases. This CDR3 contains 15 residues. The V and J ends lost 1 base and 3 bases, in that order; junction bases with no gene match: 2. CDR1 and CDR2 (germline): MGHRA, YSYEKL.

The genes are TRBV4-3 and TRBJ1-2; D is undetermined. The germline V and J ends were trimmed by 0 bases and 7 bases, with 12 bases remaining between them. The CDR3 has 14 residues. CDR1 and CDR2 (germline): LGHNA, YSLEER. The CDR3 spells CASSQDLLTGGYTF. The CDR3 DNA follows: TGCGCCAGCAGCCAAGACCTCTTAACGGGTGGCTACACCTTC.

This chain uses TRBV21-1 with TRBJ1-5; the table's D gene call, TRBD1, was not cross checked with the DNA. TRBV21-1 is a known pseudogene. CDR3 size: 19 residues. The CDR3 spells CASSKGENRTGMGNQPQHF. The DNA of the CDR3 is TGTGCCAGCAGCAAAGGCGAAAATAGGACAGGGATGGGCAATCAGCCCCAGCATTTT.

The chain combines TRBV10-3 with TRBJ2-5; 8 bases map to TRBD1. CDR3 length: 14 amino acids. J was trimmed by 1 base and V by 10 bases; bases with no gene match: 8. Germline CDR1 ENHRY, CDR2 SYGVKD. CDR3 loop: CATRDRTSQETQYF. CDR3 in DNA: TGTGCCACCAGGGACAGGACATCCCAAGAGACCCAGTACTTC.

The table lists this clone with a few counts. V is TRBV27 and J is TRBJ2-7; D is unresolved. The germline V gene has CDR1 MNHEY and CDR2 SMNVEV (reference sequence). This CDR3 has 14 residues. Trimming pared 5 bases from V and 2 bases from J, leaving 13 bases between. This CDR3 is CASSPTWSAYEQYF. Here the CDR3 DNA reads TGTGCCAGCAGTCCAACCTGGTCGGCCTACGAGCAGTACTTC.

For this clone: The same CDR3 can be traced to other DNA sequences in this sample. The chain uses TRBV6-6 and TRBJ2-3; D uncertain. This CDR3 spans 12 amino acids. The germline V and J ends were trimmed by 5 bases and 0 bases, with 3 bases remaining between them. Per germline, CDR1 MNHNY and CDR2 SVGAGI (reference sequence). The DNA for the CDR3 is TGTGCCAGCAGTCCTAGCACAGATACGCAGTATTTT. Its translation is CASSPSTDTQYF.

The chain joins TRBV19 to TRBJ1-5, with D uncertain. The germline V gene encodes CDR1 LNHDA and CDR2 SQIVND (reference sequence). V was trimmed by 6 bases and J by 5 bases, leaving 8 bases between them. The CDR3 extends over 12 amino acids. CDR3 residues: CASSWPDQPQHF. CDR3 coding DNA: TGTGCCAGTAGCTGGCCCGATCAGCCCCAGCATTTT.

The rearrangement joins TRBV5-6 to TRBJ1-4; no reliable D call. CDR3 size: 16 residues. Trimming shortened V by 4 bases and J by 8 bases, and 21 bases separated the two germline ends. Germline V gene sequence: CDR1 SGHDT, CDR2 YYEEEE. CDR3 DNA: TGTGCCAGCAGCCGAGCCGCGCAGGTCTTTAAGGAAAAACTGTTTTTT. This encodes CASSRAAQVFKEKLFF.

The chain combines TRBV7-8 with TRBJ1-5; a weak D match, TRBD1 (5 bases). Deletions cut 5 bases from V and 7 bases from J, with 9 bases between. Germline V CDR1 and CDR2: SGHVS, FQNEAQ. This CDR3 spans 12 amino acids. The CDR3 DNA reads as TGTGCCAGCAGCCCCCCAGGGCAGCCCCAGCATTTT. Protein: CASSPPGQPQHF.

This chain links TRBV12-5 with TRBJ1-1, with D perhaps TRBD1 (5 bases). Trimming removed 5 bases at V and 10 bases at J, with 8 bases between. Germline CDR1 reads LGHNT; CDR2 reads FRNRAP. CDR3 length: 10 amino acids. The CDR3 nucleotides are TGTGCTAGTGGTCCGGGGGGAGCTTTCTTT. Its protein product is CASGPGGAFF.

The chain has TRBV5-1 and TRBJ2-3; D remains unclear. CDR3 size: 15 residues. The germline V gene encodes CDR1 SGHRS and CDR2 YFSETQ. Trimming shortened V by 5 bases and J by 0 bases, and 13 bases separated the two germline ends. CDR3 nucleotide sequence: TGCGCCAGCAGTCTCGACTCACCTAGCACAGATACGCAGTATTTT. Protein product: CASSLDSPSTDTQYF.

Here the CDR3 reads CASSFRGYSNQPQHF. CDR3 nucleotide sequence: TGTGCCAGCAGCTTCAGGGGATATAGCAATCAGCCCCAGCATTTT. The genes are TRBV5-8 and TRBJ1-5; the D gene is possibly TRBD1 (6 bases). Trimming stripped 2 bases from V and 0 bases from J, with 9 bases between. CDR1 SGHTS and CDR2 YDEGEE come from the germline V gene. This CDR3 comprises 15 residues.

The CDR3 loop is CSAARSDTQYF. CDR3 nucleotide sequence: TGCAGCGCCGCTCGGTCCGATACGCAGTATTTT. The chain joins TRBV29-1 to TRBJ2-3; unclear D gene. Germline values: CDR1 SQVTM, CDR2 ANQGSEA. The V gene lost 7 bases and the J gene lost 6 bases, with 11 bases spanning the gap. This CDR3 comprises 11 residues.

The chain recombines TRBV5-1 with TRBJ2-5; D may be TRBD1 (5 bases). V shed 3 bases and J shed 5 bases, with 8 bases lying between them. CDR1 is SGHRS, CDR2 YFSETQ, per germline. The CDR3 is 12 amino acids. DNA for the CDR3: TGCGCCAGCAGCTGGAAGGGGGAGACCCAGTACTTC. This sequence encodes CASSWKGETQYF.

CDR3 bases: TGCAGCGTTGTCGTTATAGGGACTCCCGTTCCCTACGAGCAGTACTTC. Translating gives CSVVVIGTPVPYEQYF. The V call is TRBV29-1, the J call TRBJ2-7, with D possibly TRBD2 on 6 matching bases. The CDR3 runs 16 residues. V was trimmed by 4 bases and J by 2 bases, leaving 21 bases between them. From germline, CDR1 is SQVTM and CDR2 ANQGSEA.

V is TRBV7-9 and J is TRBJ1-1; TRBD1 agrees at 8 bases. Germline V gives CDR1 SEHNR, CDR2 FQNEAQ (reference sequence). The CDR3 consists of 14 residues. The V segment lost 8 bases and the J segment 2 bases; nucleotides outside the gene matches: 7. CDR3 sequence: CASDPGGRNTEAFF. The CDR3 nucleotides read TGTGCCAGCGATCCAGGGGGCAGAAACACTGAAGCTTTCTTT.